The 8 T cell receptor beta chains below come from one sample, sequenced in a study of blood T cell repertoires in COVID-19. The table came from immunoSEQ multiplex PCR; TCRdb's copy has only in-frame clones and leaves some out. The sample lists 18,000 or so clones; roughly nine tenths were seen once. Sequencing was done on a sample of peripheral blood. Source of these receptors: a man aged 55 to 70 with active COVID-19.

In this sample, this clone turned up once. The chain carries TRBV14 and TRBJ2-1, with 10 bases matching TRBD1. The germline V gene encodes CDR1 SGHDN and CDR2 FVKESK. The CDR3 runs 16 residues. J was trimmed by 7 bases and V by 5 bases; bases with no gene match: 11. Here the CDR3 DNA reads TGTGCCAGCAGCTCCCTTGGGGACAGGGGTTGGAATGAGCAGTTCTTC. This sequence encodes CASSSLGDRGWNEQFF.

Sample share makes this clone medium-sized. This chain connects TRBV19 to TRBJ2-1; 9 bases are shared with TRBD1. The J segment lost 6 bases and the V segment lost 6 bases, leaving 9 bases of the junction unmatched. This CDR3 spans 15 amino acids. Germline V gene sequence: CDR1 LNHDA, CDR2 SQIVND (reference sequence). This CDR3 reads CASRSGQGESNEQFF. Written as DNA, the CDR3 is TGTGCCAGTAGGTCGGGACAGGGAGAGTCCAATGAGCAGTTCTTC. The full variable domain, completed using reference TRBV19 and TRBJ2-1, is DGGITQSPKYLFRKEGQNVTLSCEQNLNHDAMYWYRQDPGQGLRLIYYSQIVNDFQKGDIAEGYSVSREKKESFPLTVTSAQKNPTAFYLCASRSGQGESNEQFFGPGTRLTVL.

The chain carries TRBV6-2 or TRBV6-3 and TRBJ1-6, with D maybe TRBD1 (6 bases). CDR1 and CDR2 (germline): MNHEY, SVGEGT. This CDR3 region has 13 residues. V was clipped by 6 bases and J by 9 bases, with 12 bases between them. The CDR3 here is CASSEGGSSPLHF. The DNA of the CDR3 is TGTGCCAGCAGCGAGGGGGGGTCTTCACCCCTCCACTTT.

The rearrangement uses TRBV11-2 and TRBJ2-6; TRBD1 agrees at 7 bases. Trimming at V came to 5 bases and at J to 0 bases, leaving 10 bases not matched to a gene. The length of the CDR3 is 18 residues. Germline V gene lookup returns CDR1 SGHAT and CDR2 FQNNGV. CDR3 sequence: CASSRRQGPDSGANVLTF. In nucleotides, the CDR3 is TGTGCCAGCAGCCGTAGACAGGGACCAGACTCTGGGGCCAACGTCCTGACTTTC.

This chain links TRBV5-1 with TRBJ1-2, with a tentative D call TRBD1 (5 bases). Per germline, CDR1 SGHRS and CDR2 YFSETQ. This CDR3 has 12 amino acids. V dropped 5 bases and J dropped 7 bases, with 12 bases sitting between them. CDR3 loop: CASSQGVLGYTF. As DNA, the CDR3 is TGCGCCAGCAGTCAAGGGGTGCTTGGCTACACCTTC.

The V call is TRBV5-1, the J call TRBJ2-3; TRBD1 matches 9 bases. The CDR3 loop spans 15 amino acids. In germline, CDR1 is SGHRS, CDR2 YFSETQ. The V and J ends lost 3 bases and 6 bases, in that order; junction bases with no gene match: 8. CDR3 sequence reads: CASSSQGARVDTQYF. CDR3 sequence (DNA): TGCGCCAGCAGCTCACAGGGGGCGCGGGTGGATACGCAGTATTTT.

V usage is TRBV3-1 (or the pseudogene TRBV3-2) and J usage is TRBJ2-7; 13 bases fit TRBD2. V trimming: 2 bases; J trimming: 6 bases; junction bases outside the gene matches: 25. This CDR3 comprises 22 residues. Germline CDR1 and CDR2: LGHDT and YNNKEL (reference sequence). CDR3 region: CASSQMKPTSGRPLIISGEQYF. In DNA, the CDR3 is TGTGCCAGCAGCCAAATGAAACCGACTAGCGGGAGGCCGTTGATAATATCGGGCGAGCAGTACTTC.

J is TRBJ1-1 and V is TRBV5-1; D not certain. From germline, CDR1 is SGHRS and CDR2 YFSETQ. The CDR3 runs 14 residues. V lost 0 bases, J lost 4 bases, and 10 bases lay in between. CDR3 bases: TGCGCCAGCAGCTTGGCAAGGGAGGCCACTGAAGCTTTCTTT. Its translation: CASSLAREATEAFF.